This TCR beta chain was obtained from a study of high-grade serous ovarian cancer treatment subgroups. The repertoire was sequenced with immunoSEQ multiplex PCR; TCRdb's copy has only in-frame clones and lacks some. The profile covers roughly 2,700 clones, with over 70% appearing a single time and about 9.4% taken by the ten largest. Tumor tissue was taken before any definitive surgery or chemotherapy was given. This receptor was obtained from a human donor with high-grade serous ovarian cancer. Sequenced: tumor tissue.

The CDR3 reads CASTTGGQGADEKLFF. DNA of the CDR3: TGTGCCTCTACAACCGGGGGACAGGGGGCGGATGAAAAACTGTTTTTT. The chain couples TRBV30 to TRBJ1-4; TRBD1 agrees at 12 bases. CDR3 length: 16 amino acids. J lost 6 bases, V lost 7 bases, and 12 bases had no gene match. The germline V gene has CDR1 GTSNPN and CDR2 SVGIG (reference sequence).